This T cell receptor (beta chain) was observed in a study of PD-1 blockade in classical Hodgkin lymphoma. The time point was: cycle 4 day 1 (C4D1), after more than five weeks of nivolumab. There was relapse after autologous stem cell transplantation in every patient, and there was variation in brentuximab vedotin exposure. CDR1 and CDR2 (germline): MDHEN, SYDVKM. The CDR3 runs to 18 residues. Trimming took 3 bases from V and 7 from J; bases not matched to a gene: 18. Points on this clone: What it binds is not known.

Study findings and constraints: The diversity seen at baseline in complete responders resembled that of newly diagnosed patients.

Clones were sequenced by immunoSEQ multiplex PCR, and TCRdb holds only the in-frame ones, with some missing. Of over 25,000 clones in the sample, around 72% were seen once. This chain joins TRBV28 and TRBJ2-1; the match to TRBD1 covers 7 bases. The source is a human donor with classical Hodgkin lymphoma. The starting material was peripheral blood mononuclear cells (PBMCs), obtained before the fourth cycle of nivolumab. The CDR3 region has the DNA TGTGCCAGCAGTTTGCCCCCCACTACAGGGGTGGACAGGAATGAGCAGTTCTTC. Protein: CASSLPPTTGVDRNEQFF.